What follows are 8 T cell receptor beta chains derived from one specimen sequenced in a study of neoadjuvant nivolumab and ipilimumab in lung cancer. Profiling relied on immunoSEQ multiplex PCR, and the TCRdb table lists in-frame clones only, not all of them. The table lists approximately 17,000 clones, approximately 76% of them singletons. Sequenced here: tumor tissue, sampled after neoadjuvant nivolumab, alone or with ipilimumab, at or shortly before surgery. The receptor set was obtained from an adult with non-small cell lung cancer.

This chain joins TRBV6-1 and TRBJ1-6; D remains ambiguous. Germline CDR1 is MNHNS and CDR2 is SASEGT. The CDR3 is 14 residues long. The V and J ends lost 8 bases and 10 bases respectively, with 18 bases between them. The CDR3 here is CASRPSARESPLHF. As DNA, the CDR3 is TGTGCCAGCCGGCCCTCGGCAAGGGAATCACCCCTCCACTTT.

Only a few counts were recorded for this clone. The V gene is TRBV11-2, the J gene TRBJ2-7, with a tentative D call TRBD2 (6 bases). The germline CDR1 and CDR2 sequences are SGHAT and FQNNGV. This CDR3 spans 14 amino acids. Trimming removed 5 bases at V and 0 bases at J, with 11 bases between. CDR3 DNA: TGTGCCAGCAGCCATACCGGGAGCTCCTACGAGCAGTACTTC. Translated: CASSHTGSSYEQYF.

The chain carries TRBV9 and TRBJ2-7, with TRBD1 identical over 10 bases. Germline V gene data show CDR1 as SGDLS and CDR2 as YYNGEE. CDR3 length equals 14 residues. With V trimmed by 4 bases and J by 3 bases, 4 bases remained unmatched. CDR3 bases: TGTGCCAGCAGCAGTCGGGACAGGGGCTACGAGCAGTACTTC. Translation: CASSSRDRGYEQYF.

The rearrangement links TRBV6-5 to TRBJ1-5; possible D gene TRBD1, 5 bases. Germline V CDR1 and CDR2: MNHEY, SVGAGI. The V end lost 6 bases, the J end lost 1 base, and 10 bases lay between the germline ends. The CDR3 length is 14 residues. Here the CDR3 DNA reads TGTGCCAGCAGCAGAGAGGGGAGCAATCAGCCCCAGCATTTT. Protein: CASSREGSNQPQHF.

This chain links TRBV5-1 with TRBJ1-1; D might be TRBD1 (6 bases). The germline V and J ends were trimmed by 4 bases and 1 base, with 14 bases remaining between them. The CDR3 is 15 amino acids. Germline CDR1 SGHRS, CDR2 YFSETQ. In nucleotides, the CDR3 is TGCGCCAGCAGCCCACAGGGAGCGGGGAACACTGAAGCTTTCTTT. This translates into CASSPQGAGNTEAFF.

The chain links TRBV27 to TRBJ1-1; D is ambiguous. V lost 7 bases to trimming and J lost 6 bases, with 18 bases between them. CDR1 and CDR2 from the germline V gene are MNHEY and SMNVEV (reference sequence). The CDR3 has 14 amino acids. The CDR3 region has the DNA TGTGCCAGCATCTCCCAACGAATCGGTGCTGAAGCTTTCTTT. Its protein is CASISQRIGAEAFF.

This sequence joins TRBV6-1 and TRBJ1-5; a possible D gene is TRBD1 (5 bases). The CDR3 has 15 amino acids. The germline gives CDR1 MNHNS, CDR2 SASEGT. The germline V and J ends were trimmed by 7 bases and 5 bases, with 18 bases remaining between them. As DNA, the CDR3 is TGTGCCAGCACCACACATTGGGGGGGAGATCAGCCCCAGCATTTT. Its translation: CASTTHWGGDQPQHF.

The V call is TRBV5-1, the J call TRBJ2-3; TRBD2 aligns across 9 bases. The CDR3 runs 14 residues. Per the germline V gene, CDR1 is SGHRS and CDR2 is YFSETQ. V shed 4 bases and J 2 bases; nucleotides not matched to a gene: 2. CDR3 bases: TGCGCCAGCAGCGCGGGGGGGAACACAGATACGCAGTATTTT. Translated, it gives CASSAGGNTDTQYF. The full variable domain, with the rest looked up from reference TRBV5-1 and TRBJ2-3, is KAGVTQTPRYLIKTRGQQVTLSCSPISGHRSVSWYQQTPGQGLQFLFEYFSETQRNKGNFPGRFSGRQFSNSRSEMNVSTLELGDSALYLCASSAGGNTDTQYFGPGTRLTVL.